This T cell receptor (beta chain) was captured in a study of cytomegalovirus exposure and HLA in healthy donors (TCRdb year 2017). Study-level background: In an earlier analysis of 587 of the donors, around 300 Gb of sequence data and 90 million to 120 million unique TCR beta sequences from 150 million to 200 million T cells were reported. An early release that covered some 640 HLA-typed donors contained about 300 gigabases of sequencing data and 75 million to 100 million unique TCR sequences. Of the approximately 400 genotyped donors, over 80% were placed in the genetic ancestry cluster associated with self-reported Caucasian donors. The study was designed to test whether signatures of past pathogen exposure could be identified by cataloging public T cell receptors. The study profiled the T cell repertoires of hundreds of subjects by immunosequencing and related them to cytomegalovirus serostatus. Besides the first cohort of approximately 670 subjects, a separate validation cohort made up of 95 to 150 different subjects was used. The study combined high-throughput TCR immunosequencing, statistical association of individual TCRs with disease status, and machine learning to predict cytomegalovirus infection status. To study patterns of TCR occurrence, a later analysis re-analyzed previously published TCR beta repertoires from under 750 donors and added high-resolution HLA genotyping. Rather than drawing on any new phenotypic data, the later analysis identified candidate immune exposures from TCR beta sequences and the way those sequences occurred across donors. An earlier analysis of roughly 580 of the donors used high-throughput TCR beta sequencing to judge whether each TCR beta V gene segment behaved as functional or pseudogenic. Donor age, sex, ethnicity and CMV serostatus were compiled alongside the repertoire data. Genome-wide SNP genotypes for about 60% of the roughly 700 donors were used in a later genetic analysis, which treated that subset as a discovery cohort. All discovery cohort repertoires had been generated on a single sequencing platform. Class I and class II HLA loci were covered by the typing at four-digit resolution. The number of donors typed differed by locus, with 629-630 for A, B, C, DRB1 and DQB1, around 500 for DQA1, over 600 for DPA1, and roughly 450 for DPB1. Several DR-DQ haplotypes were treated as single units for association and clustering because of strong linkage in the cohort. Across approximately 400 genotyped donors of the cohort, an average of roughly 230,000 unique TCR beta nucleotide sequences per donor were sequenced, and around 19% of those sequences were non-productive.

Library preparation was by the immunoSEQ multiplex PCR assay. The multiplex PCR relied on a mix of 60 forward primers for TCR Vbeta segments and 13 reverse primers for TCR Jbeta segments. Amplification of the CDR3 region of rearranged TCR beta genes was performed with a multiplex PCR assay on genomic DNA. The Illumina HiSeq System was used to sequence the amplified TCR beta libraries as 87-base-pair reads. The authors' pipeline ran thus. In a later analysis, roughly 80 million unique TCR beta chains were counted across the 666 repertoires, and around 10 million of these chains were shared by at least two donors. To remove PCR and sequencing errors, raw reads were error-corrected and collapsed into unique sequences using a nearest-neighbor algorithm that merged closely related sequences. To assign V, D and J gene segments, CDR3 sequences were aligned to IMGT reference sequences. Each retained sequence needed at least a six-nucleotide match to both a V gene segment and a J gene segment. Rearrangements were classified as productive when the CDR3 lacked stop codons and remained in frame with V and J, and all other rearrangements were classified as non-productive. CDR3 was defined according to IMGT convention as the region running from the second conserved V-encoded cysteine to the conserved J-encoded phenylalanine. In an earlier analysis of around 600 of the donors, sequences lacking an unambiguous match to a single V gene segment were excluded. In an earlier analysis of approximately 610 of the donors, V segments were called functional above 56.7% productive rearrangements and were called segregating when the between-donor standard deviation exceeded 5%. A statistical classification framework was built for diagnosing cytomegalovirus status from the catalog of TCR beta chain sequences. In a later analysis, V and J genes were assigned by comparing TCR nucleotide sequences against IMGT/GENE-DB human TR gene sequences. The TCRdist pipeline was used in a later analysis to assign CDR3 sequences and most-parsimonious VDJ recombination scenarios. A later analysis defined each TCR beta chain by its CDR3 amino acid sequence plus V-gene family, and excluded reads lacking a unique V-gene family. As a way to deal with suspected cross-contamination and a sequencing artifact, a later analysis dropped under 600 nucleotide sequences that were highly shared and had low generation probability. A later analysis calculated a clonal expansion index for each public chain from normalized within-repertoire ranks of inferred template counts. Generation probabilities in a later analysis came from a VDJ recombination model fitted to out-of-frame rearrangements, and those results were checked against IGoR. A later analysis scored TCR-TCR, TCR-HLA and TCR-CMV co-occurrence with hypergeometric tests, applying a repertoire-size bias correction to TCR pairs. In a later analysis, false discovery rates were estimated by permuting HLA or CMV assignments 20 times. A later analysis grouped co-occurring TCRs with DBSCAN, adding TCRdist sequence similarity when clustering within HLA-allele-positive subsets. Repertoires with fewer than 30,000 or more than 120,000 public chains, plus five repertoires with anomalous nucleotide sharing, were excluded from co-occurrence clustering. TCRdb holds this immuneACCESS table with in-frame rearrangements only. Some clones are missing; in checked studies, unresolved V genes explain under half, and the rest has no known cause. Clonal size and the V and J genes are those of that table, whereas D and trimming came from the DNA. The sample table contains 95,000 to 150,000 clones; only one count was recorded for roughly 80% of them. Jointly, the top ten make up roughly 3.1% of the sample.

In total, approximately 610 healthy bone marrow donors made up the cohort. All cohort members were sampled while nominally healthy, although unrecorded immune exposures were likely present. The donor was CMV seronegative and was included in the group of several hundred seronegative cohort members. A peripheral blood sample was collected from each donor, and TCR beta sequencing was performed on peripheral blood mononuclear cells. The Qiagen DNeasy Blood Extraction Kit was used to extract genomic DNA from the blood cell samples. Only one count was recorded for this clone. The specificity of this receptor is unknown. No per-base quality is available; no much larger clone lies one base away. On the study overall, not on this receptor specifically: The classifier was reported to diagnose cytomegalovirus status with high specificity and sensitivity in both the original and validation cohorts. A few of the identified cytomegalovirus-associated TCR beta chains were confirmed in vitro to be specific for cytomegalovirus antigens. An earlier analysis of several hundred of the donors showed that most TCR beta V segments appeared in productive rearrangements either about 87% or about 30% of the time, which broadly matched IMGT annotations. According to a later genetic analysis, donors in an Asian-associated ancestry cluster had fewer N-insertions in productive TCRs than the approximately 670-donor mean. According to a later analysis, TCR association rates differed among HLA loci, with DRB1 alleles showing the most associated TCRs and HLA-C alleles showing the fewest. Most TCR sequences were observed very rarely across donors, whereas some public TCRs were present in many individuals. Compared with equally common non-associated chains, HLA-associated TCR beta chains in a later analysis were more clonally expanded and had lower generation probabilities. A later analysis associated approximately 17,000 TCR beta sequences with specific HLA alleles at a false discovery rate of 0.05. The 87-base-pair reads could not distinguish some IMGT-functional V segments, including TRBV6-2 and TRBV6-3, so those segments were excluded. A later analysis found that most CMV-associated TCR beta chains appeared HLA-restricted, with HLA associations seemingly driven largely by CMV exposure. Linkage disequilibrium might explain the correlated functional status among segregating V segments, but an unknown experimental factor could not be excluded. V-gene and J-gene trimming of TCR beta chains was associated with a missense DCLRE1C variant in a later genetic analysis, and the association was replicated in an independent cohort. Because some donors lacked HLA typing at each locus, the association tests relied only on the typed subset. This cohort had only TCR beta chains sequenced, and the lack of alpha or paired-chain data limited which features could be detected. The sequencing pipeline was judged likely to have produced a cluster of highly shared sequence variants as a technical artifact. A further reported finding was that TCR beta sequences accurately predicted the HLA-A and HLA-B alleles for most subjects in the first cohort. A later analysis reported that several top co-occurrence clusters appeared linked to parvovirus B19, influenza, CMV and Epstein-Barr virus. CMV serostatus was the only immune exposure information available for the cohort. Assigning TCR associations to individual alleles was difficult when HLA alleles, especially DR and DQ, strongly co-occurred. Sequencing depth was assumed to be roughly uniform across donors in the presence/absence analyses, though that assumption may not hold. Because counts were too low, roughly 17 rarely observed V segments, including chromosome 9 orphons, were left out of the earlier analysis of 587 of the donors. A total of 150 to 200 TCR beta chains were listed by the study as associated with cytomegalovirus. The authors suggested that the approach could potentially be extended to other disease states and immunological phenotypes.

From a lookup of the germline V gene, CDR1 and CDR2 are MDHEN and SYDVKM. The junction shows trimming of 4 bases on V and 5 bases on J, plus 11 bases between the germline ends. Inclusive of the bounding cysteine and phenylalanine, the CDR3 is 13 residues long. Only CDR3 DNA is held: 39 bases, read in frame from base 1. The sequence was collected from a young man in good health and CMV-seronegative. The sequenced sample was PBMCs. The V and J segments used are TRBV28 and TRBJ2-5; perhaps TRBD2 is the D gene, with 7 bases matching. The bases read TGTGCCAGCAGTTCGGGGGGCGAGGAGACCCAGTACTTC. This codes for CASSSGGEETQYF.